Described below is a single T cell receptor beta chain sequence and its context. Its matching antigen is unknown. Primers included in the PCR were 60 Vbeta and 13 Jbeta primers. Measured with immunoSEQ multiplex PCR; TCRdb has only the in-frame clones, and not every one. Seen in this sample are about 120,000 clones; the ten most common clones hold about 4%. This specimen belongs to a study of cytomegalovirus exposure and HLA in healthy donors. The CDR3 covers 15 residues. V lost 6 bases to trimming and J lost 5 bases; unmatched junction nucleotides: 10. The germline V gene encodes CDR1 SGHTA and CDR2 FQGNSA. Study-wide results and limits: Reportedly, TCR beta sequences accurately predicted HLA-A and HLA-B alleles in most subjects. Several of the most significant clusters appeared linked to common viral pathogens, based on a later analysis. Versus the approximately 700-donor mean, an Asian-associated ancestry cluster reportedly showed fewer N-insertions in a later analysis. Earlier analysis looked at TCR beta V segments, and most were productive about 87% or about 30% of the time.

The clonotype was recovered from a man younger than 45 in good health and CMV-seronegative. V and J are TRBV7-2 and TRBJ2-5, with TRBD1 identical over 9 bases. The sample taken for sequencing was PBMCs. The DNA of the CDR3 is TGTGCCAGCAGTCCAACAGGGGGCTGGAGGGAGACCCAGTACTTC. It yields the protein CASSPTGGWRETQYF.